The 15 T cell receptor beta chains below all came from one sample that was sequenced in a study of cytomegalovirus exposure and HLA in healthy donors. The PCR was carried out with 60 Vbeta primers and 13 Jbeta primers. Method: immunoSEQ multiplex PCR; TCRdb's copy keeps in-frame clones and lacks some. This sample carries some 190,000 clones, around 83% of them seen once, and the ten largest clones take less than 1.1%. What was sequenced was PBMCs. These receptors were obtained from a woman aged 40 to 50 in good health and CMV-seronegative.

The chain carries TRBV7-9 and TRBJ1-4; 10 bases match TRBD1. With V trimmed by 8 bases and J by 6 bases, 12 bases remained unmatched. Per germline, CDR1 SEHNR and CDR2 FQNEAQ (reference sequence). The CDR3 extends over 16 amino acids. CDR3 loop: CASSGTGDPTYEKLFF. CDR3 DNA: TGTGCCAGCTCCGGGACAGGGGACCCTACGTATGAAAAACTGTTTTTT.

This clone occurred once. The V call is TRBV7-8, the J call TRBJ1-2; D remains ambiguous. This CDR3 contains 14 residues. The V gene lost 1 base and the J gene lost 3 bases, with 9 bases spanning the gap. CDR1 SGHVS and CDR2 FQNEAQ come from the germline V gene. CDR3 DNA sequence: TGTGCCAGCAGCTTAGTTCGGGTCGACTATGGCTACACCTTC. This gives the protein CASSLVRVDYGYTF.

V is TRBV4-1 and J is TRBJ2-3, with no clear D. Germline assignment: CDR1 MGHRA and CDR2 YSYEKL. CDR3 length: 14 residues. The V gene lost 1 base and the J gene lost 0 bases, with 5 bases spanning the gap. Written as DNA, the CDR3 is TGCGCCAGCAGCCAAGGTCCTAGCACAGATACGCAGTATTTT. Its translation: CASSQGPSTDTQYF.

The table lists this clone with a count of one. V gene TRBV29-1 combines with J gene TRBJ2-4; 7 bases fit TRBD2. There are 15 residues in the CDR3. CDR1 is SQVTM, CDR2 ANQGSEA, per germline. The CDR3 protein is CGVGGGTLGGNIQYF. CDR3 nucleotides: TGCGGGGTTGGGGGGGGTACGCTGGGGGGAAACATTCAGTACTTC.

The gene calls are TRBV9 and TRBJ1-2; D possibly corresponds to TRBD1 (6 bases). With 0 bases removed from V and 3 bases from J, the gap between germline ends came to 12 bases. Germline CDR1 is SGDLS and CDR2 is YYNGEE. The CDR3 runs 15 residues. CDR3 DNA: TGTGCCAGCAGCGTAGTCCCAGGGGTGGACTATGGCTACACCTTC. Amino acids: CASSVVPGVDYGYTF. The full variable domain, its missing parts supplied by reference TRBV9 and TRBJ1-2, is DSGVTQTPKHLITATGQRVTLRCSPRSGDLSVYWYQQSLDQGLQFLIQYYNGEERAKGNILERFSAQQFPDLHSELNLSSLELGDSALYFCASSVVPGVDYGYTFGSGTRLTVV.

The CDR3 bases are TGTGCCAGTAGTCCCGATGGGGACAGGCCCAGGGAAAAACTGTTTTTT. Translation gives CASSPDGDRPREKLFF. V and J are TRBV19 and TRBJ1-4; TRBD1 matches at 8 bases. The CDR3 sequence is 16 residues long. CDR1 is LNHDA, CDR2 SQIVND, per germline (reference sequence). Trimming cost V 5 bases and J 8 bases; bases outside gene matches: 13.

Only a few counts were recorded for this clone. The J gene is TRBJ2-1, the V gene TRBV29-1; 10 bases map to TRBD1. The CDR3 sequence is 13 residues long. Germline trimming cut 6 bases from V and 2 bases from J; bases unmatched to any gene: 1. Germline V CDR1 and CDR2: SQVTM, ANQGSEA. CDR3 region: CSVGQGAYNEQFF. DNA for the CDR3: TGCAGCGTCGGACAGGGGGCCTACAATGAGCAGTTCTTC.

The genes are TRBV7-2 and TRBJ2-5; 9 bases are shared with TRBD1. Matching the DNA end better, TRBJ2-7 makes the J call doubtful. The CDR3 runs to 14 residues. Germline CDR1 is SGHTA and CDR2 is FQGNSA. Here the CDR3 DNA reads TGTGCCAGCAGCCCTAGGACAGGGGACCACGAGCAGTACTTC. Protein: CASSPRTGDHEQYF.

This chain uses TRBV30 with TRBJ2-5, with no clear D. The CDR3 is made up of 13 amino acids. V lost 5 bases to trimming and J lost 4 bases, with 14 bases between them. CDR1 is GTSNPN and CDR2 is SVGIG in the germline V gene (reference sequence). The CDR3 bases are TGTGCCTGGGAGCTAAGTACCGGAGAGACCCAGTACTTC. Its translation: CAWELSTGETQYF.

The CDR3 protein is CAWSAGTGGWEQYF. In nucleotides, the CDR3 is TGTGCCTGGAGTGCCGGGACAGGGGGGTGGGAGCAGTACTTC. The chain recombines TRBV30 with TRBJ2-7; 11 bases line up with TRBD1. V lost 1 base, J lost 7 bases, and 6 bases stayed unmatched. The CDR3 sequence is 14 residues long. Germline loops: CDR1 GTSNPN, CDR2 SVGIG (reference sequence).

The rearrangement uses TRBV5-4 and TRBJ2-1; D remains unclear. The germline gives CDR1 SGHNT, CDR2 YYREEE (reference sequence). This CDR3 spans 14 amino acids. V lost 4 bases to trimming and J lost 5 bases, with 13 bases between them. For the CDR3, the DNA is TGTGCCAGCAGCCCCACCTCGGCGGACAATGAGCAGTTCTTC. Protein product: CASSPTSADNEQFF.

V is TRBV11-3 and J is TRBJ2-5, with D possibly TRBD1 on 5 matching bases. The germline V gene encodes CDR1 SGHNT and CDR2 YENEEA. Trimming took off 0 bases at V and 13 bases at J, with 12 bases between the two ends. This CDR3 contains 12 residues. The chain's CDR3 is CASSLDRGARYF. CDR3 sequence (DNA): TGTGCCAGCAGCTTAGATCGTGGGGCCAGGTACTTC.

The chain couples TRBV29-1 to TRBJ2-3; 7 bases fit TRBD2. J was trimmed by 3 bases and V by 5 bases; bases with no gene match: 8. The germline V gene encodes CDR1 SQVTM and CDR2 ANQGSEA. This CDR3 is 14 amino acids long. In nucleotides, the CDR3 is TGCAGCGTTCCAGGAGCGGGAAGGACAGATACGCAGTATTTT. Translation: CSVPGAGRTDTQYF.

This chain joins TRBV7-2 and TRBJ1-2, with D perhaps TRBD1 (6 bases). V shed 6 bases and J shed 5 bases, with 16 bases lying between them. Germline V CDR1 and CDR2: SGHTA, FQGNSA. The CDR3 length is 14 residues. CDR3 loop: CASSQTGSTYGYTF. CDR3 nucleotide sequence: TGTGCCAGCAGTCAGACAGGTTCGACTTATGGCTACACCTTC.

The gene calls are TRBV19 and TRBJ2-4; perhaps TRBD1 as D (6 bases). From germline, CDR1 is LNHDA and CDR2 SQIVND (reference sequence). The CDR3 spans 15 residues. Trimming cost V 5 bases and J 6 bases, with 17 bases left between them. CDR3 loop: CASSSAGGAGNIQYF. CDR3 coding DNA: TGTGCCAGTAGTTCCGCTGGGGGCGCGGGAAACATTCAGTACTTC.